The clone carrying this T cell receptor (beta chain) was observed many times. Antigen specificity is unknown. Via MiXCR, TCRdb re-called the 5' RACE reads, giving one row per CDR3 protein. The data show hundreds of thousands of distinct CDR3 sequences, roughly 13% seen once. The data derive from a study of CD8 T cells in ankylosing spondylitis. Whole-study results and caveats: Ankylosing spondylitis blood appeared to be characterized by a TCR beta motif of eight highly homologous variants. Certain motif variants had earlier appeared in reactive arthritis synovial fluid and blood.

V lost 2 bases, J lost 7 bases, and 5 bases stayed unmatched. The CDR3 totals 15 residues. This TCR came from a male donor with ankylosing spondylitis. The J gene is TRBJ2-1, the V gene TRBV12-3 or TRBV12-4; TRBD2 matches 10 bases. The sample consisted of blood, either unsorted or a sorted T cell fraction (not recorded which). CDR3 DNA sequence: TGTGCCAGCAGTTTAAGAGCGGGAGGGTGGAATGAGCAGTTCTTC. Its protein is CASSLRAGGWNEQFF.